The clone carrying this T cell receptor (beta chain) showed up many times. The antigen is undetermined. They isolated at least 6 million PBMCs from each sample. Next came a second PCR, run for about 7 to 12 cycles, which used a sample-barcoded 5' primer along with a J-beta primer mix. TCRdb reanalysed the 5' RACE reads using MiXCR and keeps one entry per CDR3 protein. This sample carries roughly 640,000 distinct CDR3 sequences, roughly 30% of them seen once, and the ten largest clones take approximately 15%. Trimming removed 8 bases at V and 0 bases at J, with 17 bases between. CDR3 length: 16 residues. Germline V gene sequence: CDR1 LNHDA, CDR2 SQIVND (reference sequence). The sample comes from a study of blood T cells in healthy people across ages. General study results and limits: Age brought a roughly linear fall in TCR beta diversity measured per million T cells.

The rearrangement joins TRBV19 to TRBJ2-1; D is ambiguous. This receptor was identified in a woman of 80 years or more in good health. Sample: blood. In DNA, the CDR3 is TGTGCCAGTTCTCTACCCCGGGTGGGCTCCTACAATGAGCAGTTCTTC. It codes for CASSLPRVGSYNEQFF.